These 2 T cell receptor beta chains were all obtained from the same sample, sequenced in a study of cytomegalovirus exposure and HLA in healthy donors. Here immunoSEQ multiplex PCR was the method, and the copy in TCRdb shows in-frame clones only, minus some. The sample lists fewer than 85,000 clones, 70% to 90% seen once, with roughly 3.8% in the top ten. The sample taken for sequencing was PBMCs. The source is a woman aged 18-29 years in good health and CMV-seropositive.

V usage is TRBV7-2 and J usage is TRBJ2-3; 7 bases agree with TRBD2. Germline-derived CDR1 and CDR2 are SGHTA and FQGNSA. After removal of 4 bases from V and 10 bases from J, the junction contained 11 bases not matched to a gene. The CDR3 length is 14 residues. The CDR3 region is CASSSRIGTISQYF. For the CDR3, the DNA is TGTGCCAGCAGCTCCCGCATCGGGACTATATCGCAGTATTTT.

The rearrangement joins TRBV5-6 to TRBJ2-7; maybe TRBD1 (6 bases). Between the trimmed V and J ends, which lost 5 bases and 5 bases, there was a span of 14 bases. This CDR3 is built from 13 residues. Germline lookup yields CDR1 SGHDT and CDR2 YYEEEE. CDR3 in DNA: TGTGCCAGCAGTCATACAGGGTACGACGAGCAGTACTTC. Translating it yields CASSHTGYDEQYF.